Sequencing of this T cell receptor beta chain was carried out in a study of blood T cell repertoires in COVID-19. Clones were sequenced by immunoSEQ multiplex PCR, and TCRdb holds only the in-frame ones, with some missing. The sample yields roughly 100,000 clones, approximately 80% seen once. J lost 1 base, V lost 3 bases, and 2 bases had no gene match. In germline, CDR1 is KGHDR, CDR2 SFDVKD. The CDR3 totals 15 residues. The genes are TRBV24-1 and TRBJ2-3; 8 bases align to TRBD1. The sample consisted of peripheral blood. This receptor was identified in a human donor in a cohort sampled during active or convalescent COVID-19. The CDR3 bases are TGTGCCACCAGTGATACGACAGGGGGCACAGATACGCAGTATTTT. Protein sequence: CATSDTTGGTDTQYF.